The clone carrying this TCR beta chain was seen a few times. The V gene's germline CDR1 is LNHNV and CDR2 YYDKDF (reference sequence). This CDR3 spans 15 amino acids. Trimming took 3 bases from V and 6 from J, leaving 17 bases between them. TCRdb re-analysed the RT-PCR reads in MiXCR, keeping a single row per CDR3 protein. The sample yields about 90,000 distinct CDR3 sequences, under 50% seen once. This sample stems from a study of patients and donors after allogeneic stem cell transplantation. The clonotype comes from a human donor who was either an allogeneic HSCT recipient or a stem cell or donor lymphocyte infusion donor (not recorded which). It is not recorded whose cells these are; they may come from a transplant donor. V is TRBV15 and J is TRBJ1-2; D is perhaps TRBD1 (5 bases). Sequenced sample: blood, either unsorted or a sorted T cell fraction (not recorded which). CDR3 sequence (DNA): TGTGCCACCAGCAGCGGTTCTCCAGGGAGAGATGGCTACACCTTC. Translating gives CATSSGSPGRDGYTF. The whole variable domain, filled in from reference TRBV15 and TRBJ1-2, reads DAMVIQNPRYQVTQFGKPVTLSCSQTLNHNVMYWYQQKSSQAPKLLFHYYDKDFNNEADTPDNFQSRRPNTSFCFLDIRSPGLGDTAMYLCATSSGSPGRDGYTFGSGTRLTVV.